This T cell receptor (beta chain) was retrieved from a study of identical twins. TCRdb called the 5' RACE reads again in MiXCR, with one record for every CDR3 protein. The repertoire holds roughly 710,000 distinct CDR3 sequences, with around 5.7% as singletons. Germline CDR1 MNHEY, CDR2 SVGAGI. The CDR3 runs to 16 residues. Comment on this clonotype: A much larger clone is a single base away; this may be a read error.

This TCR was recovered from a man aged 18 to 30 in good health. The chain is built from TRBV6-5 and TRBJ2-4; 11 positions agree with TRBD2. Specimen: naive T cells sorted from blood. The CDR3 reads CAGSLVAGGVLNIQYF. The CDR3 coding sequence is TGTGCCGGCAGTTTAGTAGCGGGAGGGGTTCTAAACATTCAGTACTTC.